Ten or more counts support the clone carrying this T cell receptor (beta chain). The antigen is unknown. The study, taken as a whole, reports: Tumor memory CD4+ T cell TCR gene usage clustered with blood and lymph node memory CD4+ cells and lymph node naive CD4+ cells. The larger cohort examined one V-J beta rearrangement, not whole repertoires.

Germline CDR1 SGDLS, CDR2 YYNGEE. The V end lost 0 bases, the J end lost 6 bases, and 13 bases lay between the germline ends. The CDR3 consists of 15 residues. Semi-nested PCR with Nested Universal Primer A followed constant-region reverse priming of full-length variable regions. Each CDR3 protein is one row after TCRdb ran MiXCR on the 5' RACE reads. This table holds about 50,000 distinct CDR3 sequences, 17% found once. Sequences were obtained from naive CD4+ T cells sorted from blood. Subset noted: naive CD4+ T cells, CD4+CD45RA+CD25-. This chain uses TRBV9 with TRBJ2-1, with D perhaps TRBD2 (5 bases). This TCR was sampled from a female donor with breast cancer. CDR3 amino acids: CASSVEPGSGNEQFF. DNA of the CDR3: TGTGCCAGCAGCGTAGAACCGGGATCGGGCAATGAGCAGTTCTTC.